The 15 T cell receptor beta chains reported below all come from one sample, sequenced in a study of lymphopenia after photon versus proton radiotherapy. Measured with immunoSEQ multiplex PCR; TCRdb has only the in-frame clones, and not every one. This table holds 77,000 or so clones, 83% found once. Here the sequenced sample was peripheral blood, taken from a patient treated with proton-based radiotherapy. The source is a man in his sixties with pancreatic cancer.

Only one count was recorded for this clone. The CDR3 protein is CAWSVWSYEQYF. The CDR3 region has the DNA TGTGCCTGGAGTGTATGGTCGTACGAGCAGTACTTC. The rearrangement uses TRBV30 and TRBJ2-7; D unresolved. CDR1 is GTSNPN and CDR2 is SVGIG in the germline V gene (reference sequence). The CDR3 contains 12 residues. V lost 0 bases and J lost 4, with 7 bases in between.

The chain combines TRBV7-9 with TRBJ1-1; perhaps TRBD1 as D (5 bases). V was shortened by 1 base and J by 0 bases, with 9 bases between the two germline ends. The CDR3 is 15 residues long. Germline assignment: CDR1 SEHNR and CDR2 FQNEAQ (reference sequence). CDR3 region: CASSLGRELNTEAFF. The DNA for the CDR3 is TGTGCCAGCAGCTTAGGCAGGGAACTGAACACTGAAGCTTTCTTT.

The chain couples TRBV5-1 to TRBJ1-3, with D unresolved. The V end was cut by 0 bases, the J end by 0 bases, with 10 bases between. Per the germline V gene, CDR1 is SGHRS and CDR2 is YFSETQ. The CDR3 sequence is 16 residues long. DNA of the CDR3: TGCGCCAGCAGCTTGGGCCCAAGCGGCTCTGGAAACACCATATATTTT. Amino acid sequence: CASSLGPSGSGNTIYF.

The CDR3 spells CASSYRTENTEAFF. CDR3 sequence (DNA): TGCGCCAGCAGCTACAGGACCGAGAACACTGAAGCTTTCTTT. The chain links TRBV5-1 to TRBJ1-1, with a possible D match to TRBD1 (5 bases). Germline CDR1 reads SGHRS; CDR2 reads YFSETQ. V lost 3 bases and J lost 1, with 10 bases in between. The CDR3 sequence is 14 residues long. The entire variable domain, with the rest obtained from reference TRBV5-1 and TRBJ1-1, is as follows: KAGVTQTPRYLIKTRGQQVTLSCSPISGHRSVSWYQQTPGQGLQFLFEYFSETQRNKGNFPGRFSGRQFSNSRSEMNVSTLELGDSALYLCASSYRTENTEAFFGQGTRLTVV.

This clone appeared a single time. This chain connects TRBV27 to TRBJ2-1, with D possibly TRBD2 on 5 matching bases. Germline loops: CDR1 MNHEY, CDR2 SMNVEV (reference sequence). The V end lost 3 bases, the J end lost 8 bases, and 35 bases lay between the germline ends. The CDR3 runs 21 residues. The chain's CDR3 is CASSFRTRAASPPRGWYEQFF. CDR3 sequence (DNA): TGTGCCAGCAGTTTCCGCACCCGTGCTGCCTCACCACCCCGGGGTTGGTATGAGCAGTTCTTC.

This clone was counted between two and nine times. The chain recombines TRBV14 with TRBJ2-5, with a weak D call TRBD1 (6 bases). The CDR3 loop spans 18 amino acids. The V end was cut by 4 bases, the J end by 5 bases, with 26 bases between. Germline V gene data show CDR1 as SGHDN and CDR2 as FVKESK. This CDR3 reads CASSRSGTGTKWGETQYF. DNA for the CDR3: TGTGCCAGCAGCCGAAGCGGTACCGGGACAAAATGGGGGGAGACCCAGTACTTC. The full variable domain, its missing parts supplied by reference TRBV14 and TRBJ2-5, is EAGVTQFPSHSVIEKGQTVTLRCDPISGHDNLYWYRRVMGKEIKFLLHFVKESKQDESGMPNNRFLAERTGGTYSTLKVQPAELEDSGVYFCASSRSGTGTKWGETQYFGPGTRLLVL.

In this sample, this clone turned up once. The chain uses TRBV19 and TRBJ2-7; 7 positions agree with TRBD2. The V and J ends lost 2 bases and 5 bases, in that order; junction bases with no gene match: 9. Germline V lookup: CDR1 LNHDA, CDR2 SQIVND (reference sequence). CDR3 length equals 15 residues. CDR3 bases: TGTGCCAGTAGTATATTACCGGGAGGCCCCCACGAGCAGTACTTC. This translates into CASSILPGGPHEQYF.

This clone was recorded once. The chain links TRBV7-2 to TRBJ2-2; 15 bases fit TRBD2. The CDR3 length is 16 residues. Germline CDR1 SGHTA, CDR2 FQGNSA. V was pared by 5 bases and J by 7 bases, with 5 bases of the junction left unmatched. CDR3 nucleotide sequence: TGTGCCAGCAGCCCGGGACTAGCGGGAGGAAGCGGGGAGCTGTTTTTT. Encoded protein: CASSPGLAGGSGELFF.

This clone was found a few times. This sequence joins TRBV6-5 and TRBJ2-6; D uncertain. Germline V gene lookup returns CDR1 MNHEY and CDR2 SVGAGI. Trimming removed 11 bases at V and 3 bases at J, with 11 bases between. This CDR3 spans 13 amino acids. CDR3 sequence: CASRSYGANVLTF. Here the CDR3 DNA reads TGTGCCTCCCGGAGTTATGGGGCCAACGTCCTGACTTTC.

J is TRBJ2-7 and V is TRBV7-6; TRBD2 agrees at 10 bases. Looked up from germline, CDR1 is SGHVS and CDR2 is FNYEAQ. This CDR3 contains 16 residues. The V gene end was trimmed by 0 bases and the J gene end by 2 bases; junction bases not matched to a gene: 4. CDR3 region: CASSLARTSGPYEQYF. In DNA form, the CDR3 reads TGTGCCAGCAGCTTAGCTAGGACTAGCGGACCCTACGAGCAGTACTTC.

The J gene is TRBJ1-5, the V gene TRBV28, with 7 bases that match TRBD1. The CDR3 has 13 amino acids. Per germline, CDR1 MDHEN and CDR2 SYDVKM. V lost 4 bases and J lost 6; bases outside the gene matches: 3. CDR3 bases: TGTGCCAGCAGTTACAGGGGAGGTCAGCCCCAGCATTTT. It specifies CASSYRGGQPQHF.

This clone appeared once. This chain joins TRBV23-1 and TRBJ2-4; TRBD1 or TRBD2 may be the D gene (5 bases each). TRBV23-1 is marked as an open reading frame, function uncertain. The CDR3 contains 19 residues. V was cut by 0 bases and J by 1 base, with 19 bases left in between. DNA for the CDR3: TGCGCCAGCAGTCAATCGGTTCGGCAAAGGGACGGTGCCAAAAACATTCAGTACTTC. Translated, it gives CASSQSVRQRDGAKNIQYF.

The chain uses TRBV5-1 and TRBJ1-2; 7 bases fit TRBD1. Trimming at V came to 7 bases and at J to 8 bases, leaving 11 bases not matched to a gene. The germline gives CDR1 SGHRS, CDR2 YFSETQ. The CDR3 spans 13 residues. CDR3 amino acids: CASFEDRALGYTF. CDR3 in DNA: TGCGCCAGCTTTGAAGACAGGGCTCTAGGCTACACCTTC. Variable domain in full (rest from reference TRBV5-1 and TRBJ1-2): KAGVTQTPRYLIKTRGQQVTLSCSPISGHRSVSWYQQTPGQGLQFLFEYFSETQRNKGNFPGRFSGRQFSNSRSEMNVSTLELGDSALYLCASFEDRALGYTFGSGTRLTVV.

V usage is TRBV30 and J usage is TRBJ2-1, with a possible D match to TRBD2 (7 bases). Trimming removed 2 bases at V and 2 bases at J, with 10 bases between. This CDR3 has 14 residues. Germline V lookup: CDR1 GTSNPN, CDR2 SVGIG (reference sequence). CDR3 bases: TGTGCCTGGAGTCGGGGGGCGGCCTACAATGAGCAGTTCTTC. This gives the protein CAWSRGAAYNEQFF.

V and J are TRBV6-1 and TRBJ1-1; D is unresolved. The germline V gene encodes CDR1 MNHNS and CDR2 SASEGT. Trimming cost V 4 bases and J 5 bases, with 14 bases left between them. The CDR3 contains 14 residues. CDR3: CASSVSPPPTEAFF. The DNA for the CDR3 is TGTGCCAGCAGTGTCAGCCCCCCCCCAACTGAAGCTTTCTTT.